Below are 4 T cell receptor beta chains sequenced from a single sample in a study of T-cell memory formation after mild COVID-19. From the 5' RACE reads, TCRdb called clonotypes with MiXCR, one entry per CDR3 protein. The sample records 110,000 or so distinct CDR3 sequences, 22% being singletons. Material: PBMCs or a T cell subset sorted from them (not recorded which). These receptor sequences come from a young man who had mild COVID-19 (a few samples of this study predate the infection). Cell type and time point are not known.

The genes are TRBV29-1 and TRBJ2-4, with D maybe TRBD1 (6 bases). This CDR3 comprises 17 residues. The V end lost 3 bases, the J end lost 0 bases, and 18 bases lay between the germline ends. The germline CDR1 and CDR2 sequences are SQVTM and ANQGSEA. The CDR3 DNA reads as TGCAGCGTTGAGGGGGCAGGAGGTCCCCTAGCCAAAAACATTCAGTACTTC. Protein product: CSVEGAGGPLAKNIQYF.

In its sample, this clonotype was seen a few times. The V gene is TRBV7-9, the J gene TRBJ2-1; the match to TRBD1 covers 10 bases. Germline values: CDR1 SEHNR, CDR2 FQNEAQ (reference sequence). This CDR3 region has 11 residues. The CDR3 sequence is CAGQGNNEQFF. The CDR3 nucleotides are TGTGCGGGACAGGGGAACAATGAGCAGTTCTTC.

V gene TRBV6-5 combines with J gene TRBJ2-3; possible D gene TRBD1, 5 bases. The CDR3 has 15 residues. CDR1 and CDR2 from the germline V gene are MNHEY and SVGAGI. Trimming removed 7 bases at V and 1 base at J, with 15 bases between. The CDR3 DNA follows: TGTGCCAGCACTCCGGTTAAGACAGGCACAGATACGCAGTATTTT. Its protein is CASTPVKTGTDTQYF.

The chain links TRBV9 to TRBJ2-1; 7 bases match TRBD2. Germline V gives CDR1 SGDLS, CDR2 YYNGEE. The CDR3 is 15 residues long. J gave up 5 bases and V 3 bases, and 8 bases lay outside the gene matches. CDR3 loop: CASSDALAGHNEQFF. CDR3 in DNA: TGTGCCAGCAGCGATGCCTTAGCGGGCCACAATGAGCAGTTCTTC.